The present T cell receptor beta chain was sequenced within a study of blood T cell repertoires in COVID-19. Germline V gene sequence: CDR1 MNHEY, CDR2 SVGAGI. The CDR3 sequence is 11 residues long. V lost 5 bases and J lost 3, with 4 bases in between. Study processing details: Amplification of reference gene primers provided the estimated nucleated cell counts. Repertoires were generated with immunoSEQ multiplex PCR, while TCRdb's copy carries only in-frame clones and drops some. D and trimming come from the DNA, and the V and J calls and clone size come from that table. The repertoire consists of about 410,000 clones, with approximately 90% occurring once and the leading ten covering 1.4%.

What was sequenced was peripheral blood. The sequence was obtained from a woman aged 30 to 39 with active or convalescent COVID-19. This sequence joins TRBV6-5 and TRBJ2-5; D gene unclear. The chain's CDR3 is CASSPKETQYF. The CDR3, as DNA: TGTGCCAGCAGTCCAAAAGAGACCCAGTACTTC.